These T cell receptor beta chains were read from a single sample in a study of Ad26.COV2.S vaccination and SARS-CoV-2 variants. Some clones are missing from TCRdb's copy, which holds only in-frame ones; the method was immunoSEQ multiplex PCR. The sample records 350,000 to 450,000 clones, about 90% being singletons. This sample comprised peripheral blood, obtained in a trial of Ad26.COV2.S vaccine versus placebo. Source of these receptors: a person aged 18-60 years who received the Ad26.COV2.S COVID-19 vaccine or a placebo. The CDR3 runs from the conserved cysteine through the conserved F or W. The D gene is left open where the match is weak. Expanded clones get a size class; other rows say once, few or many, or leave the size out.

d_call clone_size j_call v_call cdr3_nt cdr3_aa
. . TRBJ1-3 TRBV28 TGTGCCAGTGACGACAGGTCGATCTCTGGAAACACCATATATTTT CASDDRSISGNTIYF
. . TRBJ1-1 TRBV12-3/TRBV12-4 TGTGCCAGCAGTTTGCTAGGGTTTGAAGCTTTCTTT CASSLLGFEAFF
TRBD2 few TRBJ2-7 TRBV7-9 TGTGCCAGCAGCCCCCTAGCGGGGGAGGGAGAGCAGTACTTC CASSPLAGEGEQYF
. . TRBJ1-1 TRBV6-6 TGTGCCAGCAGTTACTCGGTAGGCAAGAACACTGAAGCTTTCTTT CASSYSVGKNTEAFF
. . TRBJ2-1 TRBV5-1 TGCGCCAGCAGCTCGCGGGCAGAGAACAATGAGCAGTTCTTC CASSSRAENNEQFF
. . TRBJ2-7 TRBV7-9 TGTGCCAGCAGCTTAGGACAGTACGAGCAGTACTTC CASSLGQYEQYF
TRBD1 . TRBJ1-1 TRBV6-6 TGTGCCACCGGTCAGGACAGGGTTGAAGCTTTCTTT CATGQDRVEAFF
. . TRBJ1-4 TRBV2 TGTGCCACAGGGAGATCAAAGGGTGAAAAACTGTTTTTT CATGRSKGEKLFF
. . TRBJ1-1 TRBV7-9 TGTGCCAGCAGCTTCCTTCAGCAGGGGTCCACTGAAGCTTTCTTT CASSFLQQGSTEAFF
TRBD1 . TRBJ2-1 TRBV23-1 TGCGCCAGCAGTCAATCGAACTGGACAGGGAAAAATGAGCAGTTCTTC CASSQSNWTGKNEQFF
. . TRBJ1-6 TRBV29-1 TGCAGCGTTGTTACAGAGAATTCACCCCTCCACTTT CSVVTENSPLHF
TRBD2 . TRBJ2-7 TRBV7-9 TGTGCCAGCAGCTTATCTAGCGGCTACGAGCAGTACTTC CASSLSSGYEQYF
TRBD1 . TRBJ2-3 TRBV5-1 TGCGCCAGCAGCCTACCGGGACAGGGTAAAGATACGCAGTATTTT CASSLPGQGKDTQYF
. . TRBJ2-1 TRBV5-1 TGCGCCAGCGGAAGGACTGGCTACAATGAGCAGTTCTTC CASGRTGYNEQFF
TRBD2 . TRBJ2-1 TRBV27 TGTGCCAGCAGTTCGGGACTAGCCTACAATGAGCAGTTCTTC CASSSGLAYNEQFF
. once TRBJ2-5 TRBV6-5 TGTGCCAGCACTCCCCCGGCGCAGACCCAGTACTTC CASTPPAQTQYF
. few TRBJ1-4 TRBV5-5 TGTGCCAGCAGGGGGGTCCGGAAAATCGAAAAACTGTTTTTT CASRGVRKIEKLFF
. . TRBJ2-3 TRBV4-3 TGCGCCAGCAGCCAAGAGGGGGCAGATACGCAGTATTTT CASSQEGADTQYF
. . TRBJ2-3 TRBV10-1 TGCGCCAGCAGGACATCGGGCACAGATACGCAGTATTTT CASRTSGTDTQYF
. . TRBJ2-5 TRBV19 TGTGCCAGTAATACGGGGGGTACAGGGAGGGAGACCCAGTACTTC CASNTGGTGRETQYF
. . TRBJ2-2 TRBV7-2 TGTGCCAGCAGCCACGGACTGGAAGCGAACACCGGGGAGCTGTTTTTT CASSHGLEANTGELFF
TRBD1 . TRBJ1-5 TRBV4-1 TGCGCCAGCAGCCCGTATAGCAGGGGGGATCAGCCCCAGCATTTT CASSPYSRGDQPQHF
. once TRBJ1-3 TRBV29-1 TGCAGCGTTGAAGGGGTCGGACGGGAATCTGGAAACACCATATATTTT CSVEGVGRESGNTIYF
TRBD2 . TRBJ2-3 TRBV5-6 TGTGCCAGCAGCGCACTAAGCGGGGGGCGGGATACGCAGTATTTT CASSALSGGRDTQYF
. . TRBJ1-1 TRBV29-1 TGCAGCGAGAGCCCAAGTAACACTGAAGCTTTCTTT CSESPSNTEAFF
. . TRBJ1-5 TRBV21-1 TGTGCCAGCAGAAAACACTACCCCAACAGGGGGCATCAGCCCCAGCATTTT CASRKHYPNRGHQPQHF
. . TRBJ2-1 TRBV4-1 TGCGCCAGCAGCCAACAGGGGGGCAATGAGCAGTTCTTC CASSQQGGNEQFF
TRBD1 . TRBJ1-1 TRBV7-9 TGTGCCAGCAGCTTCCGGACAGGGAGGAACACTGAAGCTTTCTTT CASSFRTGRNTEAFF
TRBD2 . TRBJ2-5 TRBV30 TGTGCCTGGAGTCCTGGGGAGGGGAAGACCCAGTACTTC CAWSPGEGKTQYF
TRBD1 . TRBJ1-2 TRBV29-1 TGCAGCGTTGAAGATCTAGGGACAGCATATGGCTACACCTTC CSVEDLGTAYGYTF
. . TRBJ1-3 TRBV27 TGTGCCAGCAGTCCACCGTTCGGGAACACCATATATTTT CASSPPFGNTIYF
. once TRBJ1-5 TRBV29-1 TGCAGCGTCGGGACCGGGGGGAGCAATCAGCCCCAGCATTTT CSVGTGGSNQPQHF
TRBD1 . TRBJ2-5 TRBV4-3 TGCGCCAGCAGCCAAGATTTGGACAGGGGGGAAGAGACCCAGTACTTC CASSQDLDRGEETQYF
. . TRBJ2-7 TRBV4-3 TGCGCCAGCAGCCAAATCCTCCACGGCTCCTACGAGCAGTACTTC CASSQILHGSYEQYF
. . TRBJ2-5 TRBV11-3 TGTGCCAGCAGCTCCGGACTCACTGGGCAAGAGACCCAGTACTTC CASSSGLTGQETQYF
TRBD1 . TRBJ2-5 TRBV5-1 TGCGCCAGCAGCCTTCCAGGGGGTGTGGAGACCCAGTACTTC CASSLPGGVETQYF
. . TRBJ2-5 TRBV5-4 TGTGCCAGCAGCGCCCGGACTTCTCTCGAGGAGACCCAGTACTTC CASSARTSLEETQYF
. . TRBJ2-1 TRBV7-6 TGTGCCAGCAGCACACATCGTCGAAGGGGTCCCTACAATGAGCAGTTCTTC CASSTHRRRGPYNEQFF
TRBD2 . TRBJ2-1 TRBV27 TGTGCCAGCACCGTCGGACTAGCGGGGGGGCGCGAGCAGTTCTTC CASTVGLAGGREQFF
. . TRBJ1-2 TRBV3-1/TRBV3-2 TGTGCCAGCAGCCGGACGGCACAGGCTAACTATGGCTACACCTTC CASSRTAQANYGYTF
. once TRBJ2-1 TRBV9 TGTGCCAGCAGCGTTCCACCTATTCGAGAGCAGTTCTTC CASSVPPIREQFF
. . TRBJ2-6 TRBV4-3 TGCGCCAGCAGCCACCGGGACTTCCTGGCCGGGGCCAACGTCCTGACTTTC CASSHRDFLAGANVLTF
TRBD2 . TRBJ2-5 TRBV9 TGTGCCAGCAGCGTAAGGGGCAAACTAGCGGAGACCCAGTACTTC CASSVRGKLAETQYF
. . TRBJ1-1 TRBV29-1 TGCAGCGTTGAGCAGGGAACAGCCACTGAAGCTTTCTTT CSVEQGTATEAFF
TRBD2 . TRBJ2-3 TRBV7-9 TGTGCCAGCAGCTTGGGCGGGGGGGACACAGATACGCAGTATTTT CASSLGGGDTDTQYF
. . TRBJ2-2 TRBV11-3 TGTGCCAGCAGCCAGGGCCCGTCTGGCCGGGAGCTGTTTTTT CASSQGPSGRELFF
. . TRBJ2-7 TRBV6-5 TGTGCCAGCAGTCCCCCGGGACAAGTGTGGCAGTACTTC CASSPPGQVWQYF
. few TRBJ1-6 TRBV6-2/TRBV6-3 TGTGCCAGCAGTTATCGACAGAACTATAATTCACCCCTCCACTTT CASSYRQNYNSPLHF
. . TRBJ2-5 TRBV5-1 TGCGCCAGCAGCTTGAACCTCGGCGGGGGCCACCAAGAGACCCAGTACTTC CASSLNLGGGHQETQYF
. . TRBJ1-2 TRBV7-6 TGTGCCAGCAGCTACACCTCGGTTGGGTATGGCTACACCTTC CASSYTSVGYGYTF
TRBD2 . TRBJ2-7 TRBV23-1 TGCGCCAGCAGGTCCCCAGGTCTAAGCGGGGGGATCTACGAGCAGTACTTC CASRSPGLSGGIYEQYF
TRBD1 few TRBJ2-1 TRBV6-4 TGTGCCAGCAGTTATCAGGGGGAAGGATACAATGAGCAGTTCTTC CASSYQGEGYNEQFF
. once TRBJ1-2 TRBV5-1 TGCGCCAGCAGCTTGCAGGGCTCGAACTATGGCTACACCTTC CASSLQGSNYGYTF
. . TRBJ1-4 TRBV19 TGTGCCAGTAGTATCTCTACCGGACGGGTTACTCCAACATCTAATGAAAAACTGTTTTTT CASSISTGRVTPTSNEKLFF
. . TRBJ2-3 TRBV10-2 TGCGCCAGCAGCCCGGGAGAGGTGGATACGCAGTATTTT CASSPGEVDTQYF
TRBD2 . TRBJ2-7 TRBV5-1 TGCGCCAGCAGCTTCCGCGCGGGGGGCTACGAGCAGTACTTC CASSFRAGGYEQYF
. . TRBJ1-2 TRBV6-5 TGTGCCAGCAGTTACGCGGGCTCCCACACCTTC CASSYAGSHTF
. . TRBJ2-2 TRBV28 TGTGCCAGCAACCCACTTCGGGGGAGGTCCACCGGGGAGCTGTTTTTT CASNPLRGRSTGELFF
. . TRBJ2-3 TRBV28 TGTGCCAGCAGTTTATGGATAGGGGGGGACTCGGCTACGCAGTATTTT CASSLWIGGDSATQYF